This T cell receptor (beta chain) derives from a study of CD8+ T cells in alopecia areata. Overall study context: Treated patients were given 5 to 10 mg oral tofacitinib twice daily. Study findings and constraints: Clonality in lesional scalp, especially alopecia totalis/universalis, exceeded that of normal scalp.

As regards this clone: The antigen is not known.

cDNA prepared by RNA extraction and subsequent reverse transcription served as the template for sequencing. Sequencing was performed with immunoSEQ multiplex PCR; in TCRdb, only in-frame clones are kept and a portion is missing. The sample shows under 350,000 clones, 58% of them seen only once. The CDR3 loop spans 12 amino acids. Looked up from germline, CDR1 is SGHTA and CDR2 is FQGNSA. Trimming took 0 bases from V and 6 from J, leaving 4 bases between them. Treatment of the sample: oral pan-JAK inhibitor, 5-10 mg twice daily. Punch biopsies of lesional scalp, plus peripheral blood, were taken from alopecia areata patients.

Source: CD4+ T cells sorted from blood, taken at week 24, from a patient treated with tofacitinib. The source is a human donor with alopecia areata. The rearrangement links TRBV7-2 to TRBJ2-3, with D unclear. Here the CDR3 DNA reads TGTGCCAGCAGCTTAGCGTGGGATACGCAGTATTTT. Its protein product is CASSLAWDTQYF.